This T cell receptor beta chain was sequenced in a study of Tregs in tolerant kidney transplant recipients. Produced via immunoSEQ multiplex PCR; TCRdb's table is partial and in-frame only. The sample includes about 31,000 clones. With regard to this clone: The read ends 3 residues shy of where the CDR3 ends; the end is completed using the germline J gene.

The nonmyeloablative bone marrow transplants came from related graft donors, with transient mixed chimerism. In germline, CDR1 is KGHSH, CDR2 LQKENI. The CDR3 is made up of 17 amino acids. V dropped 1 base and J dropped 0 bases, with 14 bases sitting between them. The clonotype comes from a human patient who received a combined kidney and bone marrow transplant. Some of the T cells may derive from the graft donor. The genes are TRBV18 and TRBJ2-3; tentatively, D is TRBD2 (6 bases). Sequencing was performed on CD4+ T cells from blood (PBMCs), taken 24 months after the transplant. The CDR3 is CASSPQVAETSTDTQYF. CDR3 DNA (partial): TGTGCCAGCTCACCACAGGTAGCGGAAACTAGCACAGATACG.